The rows below give T cell receptor beta chains drawn from one sample of a study of blood T cell repertoires in COVID-19. Repertoires were generated with immunoSEQ multiplex PCR, while TCRdb's copy carries only in-frame clones and drops some. Here the sample spans 71,000 or so clones, around 85% being singletons. The specimen sequenced was peripheral blood. The receptors originated from a man aged 65 to 85 with acute or convalescent COVID-19. The CDR3 runs from the conserved cysteine through the conserved F or W. Each record gives: V gene, CDR3 length, J gene, CDR3 protein.

TRBV12-3/TRBV12-4,13,TRBJ1-5,CASSFGPNQPQHF
TRBV7-6,15,TRBJ2-1,CASSPGRGYNNEQFF
TRBV10-1,19,TRBJ2-7,CASSESFPWQGARAYEQYF
TRBV7-9,16,TRBJ2-3,CASRRTGGRFTDTQYF
TRBV18,16,TRBJ1-4,CASSPGQGARGEQLFF
TRBV29-1,13,TRBJ1-4,CSAAPGRGDKLFF
TRBV9,15,TRBJ2-7,CASSVGTSGGYEQYF
TRBV7-3,13,TRBJ2-7,CASSADLGDEQYF
TRBV9,15,TRBJ1-3,CASSVGWGAGNTIYF
TRBV7-7,15,TRBJ2-1,CASSLEGGRGNEQFF
TRBV5-1,15,TRBJ2-2,CASSLGGMNTGELFF
TRBV9,13,TRBJ2-1,CASSVVANVGEFF
TRBV28,13,TRBJ1-2,CASSYVPGNGYTF
TRBV7-2,17,TRBJ2-2,CASSPRMRAANTGELFF
TRBV23-1,13,TRBJ2-5,CAIRWLYQETQYF
TRBV7-3,17,TRBJ2-3,CASSLLGDRGDTDTQYF
TRBV15,13,TRBJ1-4,CATSRDQNEKLFF
TRBV27,12,TRBJ2-3,CASQSQADTQYF
TRBV27,16,TRBJ1-1,CASSFTGTGVATEAFF
TRBV29-1,15,TRBJ2-1,CSVGGLAVTYNEQFF
TRBV12-3/TRBV12-4,13,TRBJ2-7,CASSFASDYEQYF
TRBV19,12,TRBJ1-1,CASSIQNTEAFF
TRBV19,15,TRBJ1-1,CASIPPGWRDTEAFF
TRBV29-1,12,TRBJ1-2,CSVEGEFYGYTF
TRBV7-3,15,TRBJ2-1,CASSSSGRANNEQFF
TRBV12-2,14,TRBJ2-7,CASRCPGQLYEQYF
TRBV19,17,TRBJ2-5,CASSMGWTGAIQETQYF
TRBV27,20,TRBJ2-3,CASSLSSARSLPSSTDTQYF
TRBV7-2,16,TRBJ2-1,CASSSGTSLGYNEQFF